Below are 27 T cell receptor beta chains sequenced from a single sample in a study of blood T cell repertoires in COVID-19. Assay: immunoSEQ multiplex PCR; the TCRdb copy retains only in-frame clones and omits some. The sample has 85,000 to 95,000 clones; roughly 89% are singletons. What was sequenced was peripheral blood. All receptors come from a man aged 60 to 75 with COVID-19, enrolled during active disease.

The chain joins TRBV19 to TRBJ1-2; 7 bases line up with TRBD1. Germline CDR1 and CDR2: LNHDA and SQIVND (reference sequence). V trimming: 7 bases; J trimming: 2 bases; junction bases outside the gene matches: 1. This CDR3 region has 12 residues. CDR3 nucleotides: TGTGCCAGTATACAGGGGAACTATGGCTACACCTTC. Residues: CASIQGNYGYTF.

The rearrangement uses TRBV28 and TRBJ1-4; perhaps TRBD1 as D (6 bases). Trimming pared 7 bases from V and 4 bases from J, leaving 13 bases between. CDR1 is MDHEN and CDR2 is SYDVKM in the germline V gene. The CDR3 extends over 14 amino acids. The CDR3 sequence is CASTYRAFNEKLFF. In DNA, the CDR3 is TGTGCCAGCACCTACAGGGCTTTTAATGAAAAACTGTTTTTT.

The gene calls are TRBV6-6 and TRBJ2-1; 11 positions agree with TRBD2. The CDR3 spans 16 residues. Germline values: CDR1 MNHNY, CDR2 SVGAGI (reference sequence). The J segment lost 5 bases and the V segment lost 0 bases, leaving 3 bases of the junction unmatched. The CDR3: CASSYSIAGGDNEQFF. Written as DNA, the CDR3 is TGTGCCAGCAGTTACTCCATAGCGGGAGGGGACAATGAGCAGTTCTTC.

The CDR3, as DNA: TGTGCCACACAAAGCGGGGGGAATGAAAAACTGTTTTTT. This gives the protein CATQSGGNEKLFF. The rearrangement joins TRBV2 to TRBJ1-4; weak D call: TRBD1 (5 bases). This CDR3 spans 13 amino acids. V was pared by 10 bases and J by 5 bases, with 14 bases between. CDR1 SNHLY and CDR2 FYNNEI come from the germline V gene.

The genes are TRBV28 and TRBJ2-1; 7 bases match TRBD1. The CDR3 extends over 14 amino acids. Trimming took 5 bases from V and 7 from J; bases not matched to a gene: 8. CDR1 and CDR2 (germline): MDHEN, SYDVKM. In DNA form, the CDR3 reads TGTGCCAGCAGTCCAACAGGGGAGAGGAATGAGCAGTTCTTC. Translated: CASSPTGERNEQFF. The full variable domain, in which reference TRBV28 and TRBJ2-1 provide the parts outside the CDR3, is DVKVTQSSRYLVKRTGEKVFLECVQDMDHENMFWYRQDPGLGLRLIYFSYDVKMKEKGDIPEGYSVSREKKERFSLILESASTNQTSMYLCASSPTGERNEQFFGPGTRLTVL.

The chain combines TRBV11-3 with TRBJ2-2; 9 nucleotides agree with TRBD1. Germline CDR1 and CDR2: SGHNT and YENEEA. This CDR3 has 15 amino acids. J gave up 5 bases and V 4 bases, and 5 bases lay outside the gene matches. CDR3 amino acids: CASSSGTGITGELFF. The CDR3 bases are TGTGCCAGCAGCTCGGGGACAGGGATAACCGGGGAGCTGTTTTTT.

CDR3 loop: CATSSGGTASRIYGYTF. CDR3 DNA sequence: TGTGCCACCAGCAGCGGCGGGACAGCTTCCCGAATTTATGGCTACACCTTC. This sequence joins TRBV15 and TRBJ1-2; TRBD1 aligns across 7 bases. The V and J ends lost 3 bases and 5 bases, in that order; junction bases with no gene match: 15. Germline V gene data show CDR1 as LNHNV and CDR2 as YYDKDF (reference sequence). The CDR3 spans 17 residues.

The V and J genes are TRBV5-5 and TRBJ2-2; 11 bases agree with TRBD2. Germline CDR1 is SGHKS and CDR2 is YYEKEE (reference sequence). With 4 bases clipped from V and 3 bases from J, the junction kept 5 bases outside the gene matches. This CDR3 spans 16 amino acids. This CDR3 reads CASSTLAGGDTGELFF. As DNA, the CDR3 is TGTGCCAGCAGCACCCTAGCGGGAGGAGACACCGGGGAGCTGTTTTTT.

CDR3 amino acids: CASSESGSLTDTQYF. The CDR3 DNA reads as TGTGCCAGCAGTGAATCCGGGAGCTTAACAGATACGCAGTATTTT. The genes are TRBV25-1 and TRBJ2-3; D may be TRBD2 (6 bases). CDR3 size: 15 residues. Trimming cost V 1 base and J 3 bases, with 11 bases left between them. The germline V gene has CDR1 MGHDK and CDR2 SYGVNS.

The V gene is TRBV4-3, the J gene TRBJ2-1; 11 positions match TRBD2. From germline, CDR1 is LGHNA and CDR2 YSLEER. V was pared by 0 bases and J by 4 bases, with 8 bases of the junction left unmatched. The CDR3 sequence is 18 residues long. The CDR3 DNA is TGCGCCAGCAGCCAAGAGACTAGCGGGATAATATCATACAATGAGCAGTTCTTC. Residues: CASSQETSGIISYNEQFF.

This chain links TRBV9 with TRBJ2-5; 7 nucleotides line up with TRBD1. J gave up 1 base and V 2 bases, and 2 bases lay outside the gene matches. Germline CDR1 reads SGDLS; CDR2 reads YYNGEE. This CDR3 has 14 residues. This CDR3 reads CASSVGTVQETQYF. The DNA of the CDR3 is TGTGCCAGCAGCGTGGGGACAGTCCAAGAGACCCAGTACTTC.

The CDR3 nucleotides are TGTGCCAGCAGCCAAGAAAGTCCTAGCGGGAGGGCCGGGAGCACAGATACGCAGTATTTT. Translating gives CASSQESPSGRAGSTDTQYF. The genes are TRBV3-1 (or the pseudogene TRBV3-2) and TRBJ2-3; TRBD2 matches at 12 bases. This CDR3 has 20 amino acids. Germline V gene sequence: CDR1 LGHDT, CDR2 YNNKEL (reference sequence). V dropped 0 bases and J dropped 0; count of bases not matched to a gene: 10.

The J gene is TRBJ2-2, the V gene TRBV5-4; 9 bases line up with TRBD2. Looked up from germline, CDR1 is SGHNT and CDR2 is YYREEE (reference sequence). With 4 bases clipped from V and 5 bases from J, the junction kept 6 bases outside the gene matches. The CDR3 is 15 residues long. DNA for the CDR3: TGTGCCAGCAGCCCAGCGGGGGGAAGTACCGGGGAGCTGTTTTTT. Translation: CASSPAGGSTGELFF.

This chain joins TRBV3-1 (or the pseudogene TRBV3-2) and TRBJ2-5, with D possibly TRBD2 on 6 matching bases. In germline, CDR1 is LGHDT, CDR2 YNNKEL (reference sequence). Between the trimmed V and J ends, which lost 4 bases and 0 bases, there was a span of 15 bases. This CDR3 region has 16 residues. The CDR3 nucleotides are TGTGCCAGCAGCCCAGGAAATGGCGGGAACCAAGAGACCCAGTACTTC. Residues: CASSPGNGGNQETQYF.

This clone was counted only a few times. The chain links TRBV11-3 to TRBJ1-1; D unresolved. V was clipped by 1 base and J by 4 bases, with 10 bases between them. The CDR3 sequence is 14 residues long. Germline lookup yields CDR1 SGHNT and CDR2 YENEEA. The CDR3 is CASSLGPEGTEAFF. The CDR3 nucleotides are TGTGCCAGCAGCTTAGGACCCGAGGGCACTGAAGCTTTCTTT.

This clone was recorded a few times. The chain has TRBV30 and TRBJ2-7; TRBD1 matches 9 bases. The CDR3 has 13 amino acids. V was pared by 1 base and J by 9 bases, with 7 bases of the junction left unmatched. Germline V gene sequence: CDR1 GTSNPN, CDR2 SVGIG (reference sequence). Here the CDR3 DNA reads TGTGCCTGGAGTGGGGACAGGGTATCGACGCAGTACTTC. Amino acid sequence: CAWSGDRVSTQYF.

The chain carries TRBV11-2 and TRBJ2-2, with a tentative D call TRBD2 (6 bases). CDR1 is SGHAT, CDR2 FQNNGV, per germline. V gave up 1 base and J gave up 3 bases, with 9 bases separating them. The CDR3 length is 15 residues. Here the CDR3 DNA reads TGTGCCAGCAGCTTAGTTCCGGGGGACACCGGGGAGCTGTTTTTT. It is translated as CASSLVPGDTGELFF.

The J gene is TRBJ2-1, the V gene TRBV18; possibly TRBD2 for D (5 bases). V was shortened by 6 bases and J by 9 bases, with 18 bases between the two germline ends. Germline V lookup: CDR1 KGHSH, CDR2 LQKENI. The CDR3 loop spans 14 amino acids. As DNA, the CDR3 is TGTGCCAGCTCTCCAGTGGGAGACAAGGGTGAGCAGTTCTTC. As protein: CASSPVGDKGEQFF. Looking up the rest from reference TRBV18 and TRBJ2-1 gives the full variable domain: NAGVMQNPRHLVRRRGQEARLRCSPMKGHSHVYWYRQLPEEGLKFMVYLQKENIIDESGMPKERFSAEFPKEGPSILRIQQVVRGDSAAYFCASSPVGDKGEQFFGPGTRLTVL.

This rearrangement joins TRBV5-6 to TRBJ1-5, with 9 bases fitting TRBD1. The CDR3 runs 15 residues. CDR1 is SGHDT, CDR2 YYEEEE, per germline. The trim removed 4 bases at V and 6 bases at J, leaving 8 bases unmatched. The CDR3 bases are TGTGCCAGCAGCCGGGACAGGGCAGGTCCTCAGCCCCAGCATTTT. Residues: CASSRDRAGPQPQHF.

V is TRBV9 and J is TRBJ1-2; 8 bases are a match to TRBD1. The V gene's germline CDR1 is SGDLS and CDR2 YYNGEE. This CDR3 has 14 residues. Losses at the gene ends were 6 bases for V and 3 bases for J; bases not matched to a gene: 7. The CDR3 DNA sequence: TGTGCCAGCACCTCAGGGGGCACTGACTATGGCTACACCTTC. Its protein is CASTSGGTDYGYTF.

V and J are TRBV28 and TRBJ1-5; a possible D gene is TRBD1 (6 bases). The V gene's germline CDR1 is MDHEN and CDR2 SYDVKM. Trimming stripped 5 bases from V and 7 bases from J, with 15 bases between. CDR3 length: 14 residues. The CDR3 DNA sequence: TGTGCCAGCAGTCCCCGACAGGTAGGGCAGCCCCAGCATTTT. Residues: CASSPRQVGQPQHF.

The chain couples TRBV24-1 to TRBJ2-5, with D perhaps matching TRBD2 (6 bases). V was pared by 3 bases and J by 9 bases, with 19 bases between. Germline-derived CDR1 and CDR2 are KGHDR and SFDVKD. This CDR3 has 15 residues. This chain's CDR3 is CATSDPGPPSGAQYF. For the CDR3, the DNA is TGTGCCACCAGTGATCCCGGGCCACCGTCGGGGGCCCAGTACTTC.

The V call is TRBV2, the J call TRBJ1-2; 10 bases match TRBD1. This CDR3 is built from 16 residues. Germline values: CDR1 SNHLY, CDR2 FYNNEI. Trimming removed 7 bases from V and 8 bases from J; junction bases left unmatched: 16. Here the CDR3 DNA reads TGTGCCAGCAATCCTTACTTGGGACAGGGGTTCAGCGGCTACACCTTC. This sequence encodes CASNPYLGQGFSGYTF.

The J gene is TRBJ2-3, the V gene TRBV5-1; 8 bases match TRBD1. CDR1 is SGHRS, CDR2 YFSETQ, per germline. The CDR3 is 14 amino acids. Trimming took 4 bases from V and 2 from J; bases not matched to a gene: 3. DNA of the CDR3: TGCGCCAGCAGCCCGCAGGGGGCCACAGATACGCAGTATTTT. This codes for CASSPQGATDTQYF.

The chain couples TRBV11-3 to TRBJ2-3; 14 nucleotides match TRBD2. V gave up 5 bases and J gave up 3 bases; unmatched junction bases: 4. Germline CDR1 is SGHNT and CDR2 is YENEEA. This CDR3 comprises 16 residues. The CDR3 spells CASSQGTSGRTDTQYF. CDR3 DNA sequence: TGTGCCAGCAGCCAGGGGACTAGCGGGAGAACAGATACGCAGTATTTT.

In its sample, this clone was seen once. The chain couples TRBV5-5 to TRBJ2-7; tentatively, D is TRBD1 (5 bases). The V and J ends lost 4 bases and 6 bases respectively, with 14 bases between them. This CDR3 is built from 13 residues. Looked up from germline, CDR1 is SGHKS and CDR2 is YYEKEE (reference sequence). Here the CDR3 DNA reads TGTGCCAGCAGCCGCGCGACAAGGGGCGAGCAGTACTTC. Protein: CASSRATRGEQYF. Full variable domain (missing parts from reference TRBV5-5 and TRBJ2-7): DAGVTQSPTHLIKTRGQQVTLRCSPISGHKSVSWYQQVLGQGPQFIFQYYEKEERGRGNFPDRFSARQFPNYSSELNVNALLLGDSALYLCASSRATRGEQYFGPGTRLTVT.

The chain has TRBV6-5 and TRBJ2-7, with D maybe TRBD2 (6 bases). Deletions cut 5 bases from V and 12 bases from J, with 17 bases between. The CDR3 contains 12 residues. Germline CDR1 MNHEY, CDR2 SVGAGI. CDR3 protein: CASSLYWLGGYF. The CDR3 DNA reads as TGTGCCAGCAGTCTGTATTGGCTCGGGGGGTACTTC.